These 12 T cell receptor beta chains came from one sample sequenced in a study of shared clonotypes between healthy human individuals. Method: immunoSEQ multiplex PCR; TCRdb's copy keeps in-frame clones and lacks some. The table includes about 980,000 clones, around 80% detected once. The source material was memory CD4+ T cells sorted from blood. Noted subset: CD45RA-negative fraction. These receptors all stem from a young man in good health.

The chain combines TRBV7-2 with TRBJ2-7; D possibly corresponds to TRBD2 (6 bases). Trimming removed 2 bases from V and 3 bases from J, with 17 bases in between. This CDR3 region has 16 residues. Per the germline V gene, CDR1 is SGHTA and CDR2 is FQGNSA. The CDR3 loop reads CASSLTPGDGHYEQYF. DNA for the CDR3: TGTGCCAGCAGCTTAACTCCGGGAGACGGGCACTACGAGCAGTACTTC.

This clone is a singleton in its sample. The V call is TRBV4-1, the J call TRBJ2-2; 9 positions agree with TRBD1. The CDR3 covers 15 residues. Germline V CDR1 and CDR2: MGHRA, YSYEKL. The V and J ends lost 3 bases and 6 bases, in that order; junction bases with no gene match: 5. Here the CDR3 reads CASSQVQGAAGELFF. In DNA form, the CDR3 reads TGCGCCAGCAGCCAGGTACAGGGGGCAGCCGGGGAGCTGTTTTTT.

The V call is TRBV5-6, the J call TRBJ2-5; D ambiguous. This CDR3 comprises 12 residues. Germline-derived CDR1 and CDR2 are SGHDT and YYEEEE. Between the trimmed V and J ends, which lost 4 bases and 5 bases, there was a span of 9 bases. This CDR3 is CASSAVGETQYF. The CDR3 nucleotides are TGTGCCAGCAGCGCGGTCGGGGAGACCCAGTACTTC.

The count of this clone is one. The chain uses TRBV29-1 and TRBJ2-5, with D perhaps TRBD1 or TRBD2 (6 bases each). Trimming shortened V by 7 bases and J by 7 bases, and 13 bases separated the two germline ends. The germline V gene encodes CDR1 SQVTM and CDR2 ANQGSEA. CDR3 size: 11 residues. The CDR3 spells CSALQGGTQYF. As DNA, the CDR3 is TGCAGCGCTCTACAGGGAGGGACCCAGTACTTC.

A note on this clone: This sample includes further DNA sequences coding for the same CDR3. The chain uses TRBV6-1 and TRBJ1-1, with D hard to call. The V end lost 7 bases, the J end lost 1 base, and 10 bases lay between the germline ends. This CDR3 comprises 13 residues. CDR1 and CDR2 from the germline V gene are MNHNS and SASEGT. CDR3 in DNA: TGTGCCAGCAAAGGGCCAGAGAACACTGAAGCTTTCTTT. Translated: CASKGPENTEAFF.

The chain employs TRBV10-3 and TRBJ2-7, with a tentative D call TRBD2 (6 bases). The V and J ends lost 0 bases and 3 bases respectively, with 36 bases between them. The CDR3 length is 23 residues. CDR1 is ENHRY, CDR2 SYGVKD, per germline. CDR3 loop: CAISESITGGGYFGGTDDYEQYF. DNA of the CDR3: TGTGCCATCAGTGAGTCTATTACTGGTGGCGGCTACTTTGGCGGGACCGATGACTACGAGCAGTACTTC.

This sequence joins TRBV21-1 and TRBJ2-5; the table calls TRBD2, which could not be checked here. TRBV21-1 is marked as a pseudogene. This CDR3 is built from 15 residues. Here the CDR3 DNA reads TGTGCCAGCAGCAAAGGAGGATTGTATAAGGAGACCCAGTACTTC. This codes for CASSKGGLYKETQYF.

This chain links TRBV5-4 with TRBJ1-5; D may be TRBD1 (5 bases). The CDR3 contains 14 residues. Per the germline V gene, CDR1 is SGHNT and CDR2 is YYREEE (reference sequence). V dropped 2 bases and J dropped 7 bases, with 13 bases sitting between them. This chain's CDR3 is CASSFREGGQPQHF. The CDR3 DNA is TGTGCCAGCAGCTTCAGGGAGGGCGGCCAGCCCCAGCATTTT.

This clone was recorded a few times. The J gene is TRBJ2-5, the V gene TRBV19; D is perhaps TRBD2 (6 bases). This CDR3 is 13 amino acids long. V was pared by 11 bases and J by 6 bases, with 19 bases between. Germline V gives CDR1 LNHDA, CDR2 SQIVND (reference sequence). CDR3 amino acids: CAAGDSPLQTQYF. In nucleotides, the CDR3 is TGTGCCGCCGGGGACTCCCCCCTTCAGACCCAGTACTTC.

J is TRBJ1-4 and V is TRBV10-3; D unresolved. The CDR3 is made up of 16 amino acids. Germline CDR1 reads ENHRY; CDR2 reads SYGVKD. V was trimmed by 2 bases and J by 11 bases, leaving 21 bases between them. For the CDR3, the DNA is TGTGCCATCAGTGAGATCCCAGCAAGGGCGGATGGGAAACTGTTTTTT. This sequence encodes CAISEIPARADGKLFF.

Note on this clone: The same CDR3 is also encoded by other DNA sequences in this sample. The rearrangement uses TRBV6-6 and TRBJ2-7; no reliable D call. Looked up from germline, CDR1 is MNHNY and CDR2 is SVGAGI (reference sequence). The CDR3 consists of 13 residues. V was clipped by 1 base and J by 1 base, with 5 bases between them. CDR3 DNA: TGTGCCAGCAGTTACTATGAGTCCTACGAGCAGTACTTC. Amino acid sequence: CASSYYESYEQYF.

The chain links TRBV2 to TRBJ1-2; D is perhaps TRBD1 (6 bases). Germline-derived CDR1 and CDR2 are SNHLY and FYNNEI. The CDR3 spans 13 residues. V was trimmed by 6 bases and J by 8 bases, leaving 16 bases between them. The CDR3 DNA reads TGTGCCAGCAGGCAGAGGGGGGTTTACGGCTACACCTTC. Its translation is CASRQRGVYGYTF.